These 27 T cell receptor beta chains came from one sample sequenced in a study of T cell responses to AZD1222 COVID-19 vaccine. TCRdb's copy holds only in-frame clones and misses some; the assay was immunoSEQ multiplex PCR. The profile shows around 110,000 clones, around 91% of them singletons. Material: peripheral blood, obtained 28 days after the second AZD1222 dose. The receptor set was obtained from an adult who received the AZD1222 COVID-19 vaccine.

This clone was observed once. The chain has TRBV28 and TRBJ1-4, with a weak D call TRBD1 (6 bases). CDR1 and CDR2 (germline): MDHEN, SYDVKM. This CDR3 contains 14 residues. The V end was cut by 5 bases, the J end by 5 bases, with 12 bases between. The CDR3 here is CASSLQGQNEKLFF. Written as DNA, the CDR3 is TGTGCCAGCAGTCTACAGGGCCAGAATGAAAAACTGTTTTTT.

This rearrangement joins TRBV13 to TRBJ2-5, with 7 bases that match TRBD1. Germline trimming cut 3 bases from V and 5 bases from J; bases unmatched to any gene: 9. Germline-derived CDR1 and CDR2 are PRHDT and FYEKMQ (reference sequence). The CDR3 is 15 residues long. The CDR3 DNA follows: TGTGCCAGCAGCTTTGGAAGGGGGCTTTTGGAGACCCAGTACTTC. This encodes CASSFGRGLLETQYF.

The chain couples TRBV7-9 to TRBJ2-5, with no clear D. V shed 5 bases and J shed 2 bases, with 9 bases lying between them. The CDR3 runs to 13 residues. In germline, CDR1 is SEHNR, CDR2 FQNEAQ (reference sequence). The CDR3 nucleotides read TGTGCCAGCAGCCCGGTGGGGCAAGAGACCCAGTACTTC. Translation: CASSPVGQETQYF.

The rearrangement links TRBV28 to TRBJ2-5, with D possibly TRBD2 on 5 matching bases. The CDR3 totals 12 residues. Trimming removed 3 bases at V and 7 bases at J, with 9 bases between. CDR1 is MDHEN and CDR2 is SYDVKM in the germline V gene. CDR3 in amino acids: CASSFFEGTQYF. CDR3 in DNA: TGTGCCAGCAGTTTCTTCGAGGGGACCCAGTACTTC.

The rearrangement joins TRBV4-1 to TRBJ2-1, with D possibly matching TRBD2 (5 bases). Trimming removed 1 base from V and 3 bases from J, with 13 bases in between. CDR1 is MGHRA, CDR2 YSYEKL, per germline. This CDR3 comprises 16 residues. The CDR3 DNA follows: TGCGCCAGCAGCCAAGGTCCCCTAGCTTTCTACAATGAGCAGTTCTTC. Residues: CASSQGPLAFYNEQFF.

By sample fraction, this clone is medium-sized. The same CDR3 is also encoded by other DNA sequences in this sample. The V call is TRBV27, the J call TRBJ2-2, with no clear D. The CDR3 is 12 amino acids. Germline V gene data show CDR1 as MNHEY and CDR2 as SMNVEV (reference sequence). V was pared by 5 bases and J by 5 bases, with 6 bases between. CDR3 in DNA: TGTGCCAGCAGTCAATTAACCGGGGAGCTGTTTTTT. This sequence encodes CASSQLTGELFF.

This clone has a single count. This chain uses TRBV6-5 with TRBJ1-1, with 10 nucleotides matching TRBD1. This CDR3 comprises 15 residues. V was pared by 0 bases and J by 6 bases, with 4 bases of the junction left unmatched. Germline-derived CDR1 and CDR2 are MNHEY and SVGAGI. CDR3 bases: TGTGCCAGCAGTTACTCGTGGACAGGGGGGGCTGAAGCTTTCTTT. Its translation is CASSYSWTGGAEAFF.

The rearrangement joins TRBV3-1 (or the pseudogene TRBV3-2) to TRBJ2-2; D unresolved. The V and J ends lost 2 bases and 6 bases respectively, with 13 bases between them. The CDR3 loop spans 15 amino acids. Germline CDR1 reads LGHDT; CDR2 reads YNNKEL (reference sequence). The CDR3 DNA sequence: TGTGCCAGCAGCCAACCCAGCCGGTCGGCCGGGGAGCTGTTTTTT. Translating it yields CASSQPSRSAGELFF.

CDR3 coding DNA: TGTGCCAGCAGTCCCGGACAGCCGAACACTGAAGCTTTCTTT. It codes for CASSPGQPNTEAFF. The chain uses TRBV28 and TRBJ1-1; D might be TRBD1 (6 bases). The length of the CDR3 is 14 residues. Trimming stripped 5 bases from V and 1 base from J, with 11 bases between. CDR1 is MDHEN, CDR2 SYDVKM, per germline.

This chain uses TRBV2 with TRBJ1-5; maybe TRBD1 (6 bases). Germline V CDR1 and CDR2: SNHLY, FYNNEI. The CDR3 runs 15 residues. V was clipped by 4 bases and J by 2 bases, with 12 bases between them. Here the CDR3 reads CASSAESGGNQPQHF. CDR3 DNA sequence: TGTGCCAGCAGTGCCGAATCAGGGGGCAATCAGCCCCAGCATTTT. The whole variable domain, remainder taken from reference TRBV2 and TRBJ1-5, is EPEVTQTPSHQVTQMGQEVILRCVPISNHLYFYWYRQILGQKVEFLVSFYNNEISEKSEIFDDQFSVERPDGSNFTLKIRSTKLEDSAMYFCASSAESGGNQPQHFGDGTRLSIL.

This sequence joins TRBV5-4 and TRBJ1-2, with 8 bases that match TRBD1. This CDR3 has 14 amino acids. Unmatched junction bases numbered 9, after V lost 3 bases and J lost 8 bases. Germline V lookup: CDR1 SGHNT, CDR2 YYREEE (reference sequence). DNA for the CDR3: TGTGCCAGCAGCTCTCCGGGACAGGAGTTGGGCTACACCTTC. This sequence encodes CASSSPGQELGYTF.

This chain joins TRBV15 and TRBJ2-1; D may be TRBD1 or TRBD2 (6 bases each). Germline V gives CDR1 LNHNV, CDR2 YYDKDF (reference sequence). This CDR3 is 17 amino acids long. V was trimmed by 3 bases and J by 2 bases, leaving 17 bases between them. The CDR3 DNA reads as TGTGCCACCAGCAGGCACCTCGGAGGGGGAGCCTACAATGAGCAGTTCTTC. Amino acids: CATSRHLGGGAYNEQFF.

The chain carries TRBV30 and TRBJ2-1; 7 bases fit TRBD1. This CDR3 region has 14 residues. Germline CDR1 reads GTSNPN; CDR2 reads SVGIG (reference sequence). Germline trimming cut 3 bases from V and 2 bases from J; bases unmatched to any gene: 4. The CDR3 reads CAWSGDSTYNEQFF. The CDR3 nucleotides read TGTGCCTGGAGCGGGGACAGCACCTACAATGAGCAGTTCTTC.

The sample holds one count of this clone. DNA of the CDR3: TGTGCCAGCAGTGTCAACAGCAACACCGGGGAGCTGTTTTTT. It specifies CASSVNSNTGELFF. The V gene is TRBV2, the J gene TRBJ2-2; D gene ambiguous. The CDR3 contains 14 residues. The V end lost 4 bases, the J end lost 2 bases, and 8 bases lay between the germline ends. In germline, CDR1 is SNHLY, CDR2 FYNNEI.

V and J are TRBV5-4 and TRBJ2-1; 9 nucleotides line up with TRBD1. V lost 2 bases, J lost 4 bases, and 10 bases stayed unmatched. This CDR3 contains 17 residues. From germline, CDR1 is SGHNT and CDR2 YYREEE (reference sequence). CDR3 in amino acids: CASSFDRRDREYNEQFF. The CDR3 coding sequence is TGTGCCAGCAGCTTCGATCGTCGGGACAGGGAATACAATGAGCAGTTCTTC.

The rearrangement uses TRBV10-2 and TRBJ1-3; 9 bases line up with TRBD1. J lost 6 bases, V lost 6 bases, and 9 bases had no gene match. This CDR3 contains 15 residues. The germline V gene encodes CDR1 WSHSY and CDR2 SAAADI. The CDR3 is CASSTGGAKENTIYF. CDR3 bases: TGCGCCAGCAGCACAGGGGGCGCGAAGGAAAACACCATATATTTT.

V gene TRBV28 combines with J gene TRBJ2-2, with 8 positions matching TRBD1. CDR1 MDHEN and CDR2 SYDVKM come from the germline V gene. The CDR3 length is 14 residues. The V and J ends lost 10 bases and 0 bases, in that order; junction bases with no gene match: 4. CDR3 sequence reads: CATGQGSNTGELFF. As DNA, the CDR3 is TGTGCCACCGGACAGGGATCGAACACCGGGGAGCTGTTTTTT.

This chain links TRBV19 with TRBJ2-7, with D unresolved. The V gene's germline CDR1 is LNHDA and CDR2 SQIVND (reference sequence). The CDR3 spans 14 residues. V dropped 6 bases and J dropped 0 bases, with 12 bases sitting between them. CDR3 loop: CASSRDSSSYEQYF. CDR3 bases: TGTGCCAGTAGCCGAGATAGCTCCTCCTACGAGCAGTACTTC.

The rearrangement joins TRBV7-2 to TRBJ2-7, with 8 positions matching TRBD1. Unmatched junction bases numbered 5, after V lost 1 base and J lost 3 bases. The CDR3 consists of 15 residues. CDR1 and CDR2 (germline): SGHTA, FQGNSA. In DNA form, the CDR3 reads TGTGCCAGCAGCTTAGGGACAGGGTTGGTCTACGAGCAGTACTTC. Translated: CASSLGTGLVYEQYF.

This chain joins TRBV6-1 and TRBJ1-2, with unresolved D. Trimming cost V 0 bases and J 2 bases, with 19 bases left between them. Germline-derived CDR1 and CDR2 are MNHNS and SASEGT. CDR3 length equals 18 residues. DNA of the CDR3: TGTGCCAGCAGTGAAGCGCTTTCTCACGGAGGGAGGAACTATGGCTACACCTTC. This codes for CASSEALSHGGRNYGYTF.

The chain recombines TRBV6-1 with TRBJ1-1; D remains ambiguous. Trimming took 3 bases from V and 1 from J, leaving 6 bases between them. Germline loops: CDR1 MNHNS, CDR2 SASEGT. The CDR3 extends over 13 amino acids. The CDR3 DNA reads TGTGCCAGCAGTGAGTCATGGAACACTGAAGCTTTCTTT. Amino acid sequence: CASSESWNTEAFF.

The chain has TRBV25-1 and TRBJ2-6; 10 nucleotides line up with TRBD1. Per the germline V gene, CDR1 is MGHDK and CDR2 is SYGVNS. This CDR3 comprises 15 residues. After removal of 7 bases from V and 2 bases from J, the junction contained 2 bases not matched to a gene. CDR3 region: CASTTGGTGANVLTF. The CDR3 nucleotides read TGTGCCAGCACGACAGGGGGCACTGGGGCCAACGTCCTGACTTTC. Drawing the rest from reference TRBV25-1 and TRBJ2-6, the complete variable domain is EADIYQTPRYLVIGTGKKITLECSQTMGHDKMYWYQQDPGMELHLIHYSYGVNSTEKGDLSSESTVSRIRTEHFPLTLESARPSHTSQYLCASTTGGTGANVLTFGAGSRLTVL.

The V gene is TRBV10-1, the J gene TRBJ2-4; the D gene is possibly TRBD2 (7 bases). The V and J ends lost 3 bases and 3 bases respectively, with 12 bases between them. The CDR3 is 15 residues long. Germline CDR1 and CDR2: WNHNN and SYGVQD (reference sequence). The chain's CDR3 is CASSDGGPGKNIQYF. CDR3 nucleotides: TGCGCCAGCAGTGACGGGGGGCCTGGCAAAAACATTCAGTACTTC.

CDR3 sequence reads: CASRTGPNTGELFF. The CDR3 DNA follows: TGTGCCAGCAGGACAGGGCCGAACACCGGGGAGCTGTTTTTT. The chain links TRBV11-1 to TRBJ2-2; TRBD1 matches 7 bases. Germline CDR1 is SGHAT and CDR2 is FQDESV (reference sequence). With 6 bases clipped from V and 0 bases from J, the junction kept 1 base outside the gene matches. The CDR3 loop spans 14 amino acids.

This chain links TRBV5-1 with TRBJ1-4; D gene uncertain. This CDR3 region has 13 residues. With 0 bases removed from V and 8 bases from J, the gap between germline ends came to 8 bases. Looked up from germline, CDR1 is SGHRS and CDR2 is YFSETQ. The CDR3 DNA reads TGCGCCAGCAGCTTGGACCATCGAGAAAAACTGTTTTTT. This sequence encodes CASSLDHREKLFF.

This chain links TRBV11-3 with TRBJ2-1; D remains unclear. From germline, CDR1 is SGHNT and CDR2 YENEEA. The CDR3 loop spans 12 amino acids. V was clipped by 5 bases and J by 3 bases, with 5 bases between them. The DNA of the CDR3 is TGTGCCAGCAGCCTAATCTACAATGAGCAGTTCTTC. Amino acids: CASSLIYNEQFF.

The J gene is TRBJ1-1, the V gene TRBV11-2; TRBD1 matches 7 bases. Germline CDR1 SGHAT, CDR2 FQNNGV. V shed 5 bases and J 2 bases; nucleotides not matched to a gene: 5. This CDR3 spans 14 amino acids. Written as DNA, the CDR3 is TGTGCCAGCAGCGAACAGGGGCTAAACACTGAAGCTTTCTTT. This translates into CASSEQGLNTEAFF.